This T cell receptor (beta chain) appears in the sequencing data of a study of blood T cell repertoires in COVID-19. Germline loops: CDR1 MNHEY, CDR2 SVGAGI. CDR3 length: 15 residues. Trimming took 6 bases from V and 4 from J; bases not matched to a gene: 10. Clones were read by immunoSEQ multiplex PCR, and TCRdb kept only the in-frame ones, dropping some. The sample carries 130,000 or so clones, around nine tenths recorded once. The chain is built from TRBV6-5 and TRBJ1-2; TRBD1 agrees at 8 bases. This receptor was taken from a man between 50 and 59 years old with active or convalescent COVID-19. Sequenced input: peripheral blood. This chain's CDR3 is CASSEWGQVIYGYTF. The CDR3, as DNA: TGTGCCAGCAGCGAGTGGGGACAGGTAATCTATGGCTACACCTTC.